This is a list of T cell receptor beta chains from one sample in a study of T-cell reconstitution after alpha-beta-depleted transplantation in children. TCRdb passed the PCR reads through MiXCR, listing each CDR3 protein once. The top ten clones hold 13% to 15% of a sample with fewer than 750,000 distinct CDR3 sequences, roughly 23% of them seen once. The sequencing used PBMCs, mostly from graft donor cells, collected 360 days after TCRalphabeta/CD19-depleted stem cell transplant. The receptors here all came from a boy younger than two who had a stem cell transplant for acute myeloid leukemia, so the T cells may come from the graft donor. The CDR3 runs from the conserved cysteine through the conserved F or W. The D gene is left open where the match is weak. Size is omitted from some rows. Given values are once, few, many or a class for expanded clones.

d_gene: TRBD1
j_gene: TRBJ1-1
v_gene: TRBV20-1
abundance: many
CDR3nt: TGCAGTGCTTGCCGGGACAGGGGGTTCGAAGCTTTCTTT
CDR3aa: CSACRDRGFEAFF

d_gene: NA
j_gene: TRBJ2-7
v_gene: TRBV20-1
abundance: many
CDR3nt: TGCAGTGCTAGAGGACAAAGGGGAAGAACCTACGAGCAGTACTTC
CDR3aa: CSARGQRGRTYEQYF

d_gene: TRBD1
j_gene: TRBJ1-1
v_gene: TRBV29-1
abundance: NA
CDR3nt: TGCAGCGTGGGGGACAGGGACACGAACACTGAAGCTTTCTTT
CDR3aa: CSVGDRDTNTEAFF

d_gene: TRBD1
j_gene: TRBJ2-3
v_gene: TRBV10-3
abundance: few
CDR3nt: TGTGCCATCAGTCCGTACGCAAAACCGAACAGGGGATGGGGCACAGATACGCAGTATTTT
CDR3aa: CAISPYAKPNRGWGTDTQYF

d_gene: TRBD2
j_gene: TRBJ2-1
v_gene: TRBV6-4
abundance: NA
CDR3nt: TGTGCCAGCAGTGACTCGTATTGCTCTAGCGGGGATATTGAGCAGTTCTTC
CDR3aa: CASSDSYCSSGDIEQFF

d_gene: TRBD1
j_gene: TRBJ1-1
v_gene: TRBV6-2/TRBV6-3
abundance: NA
CDR3nt: TGTGCCAGCAGGCGACAGGGCATGCACACTGAAGCTTTCTTT
CDR3aa: CASRRQGMHTEAFF

d_gene: NA
j_gene: TRBJ2-7
v_gene: TRBV7-6
abundance: NA
CDR3nt: TGTGCCAGCAGCTCTGCTCCATCTAGGGGACAGTACTTC
CDR3aa: CASSSAPSRGQYF

d_gene: NA
j_gene: TRBJ1-1
v_gene: TRBV14
abundance: many
CDR3nt: TGTGCCAGCAGCCAAGGGTTGATGCTGTTAGGGATGAACACTGAAGCTTTCTTT
CDR3aa: CASSQGLMLLGMNTEAFF

d_gene: NA
j_gene: TRBJ2-2
v_gene: TRBV2
abundance: NA
CDR3nt: TGTGCCAGCGTCCGAACCGGGGAGCTGTTTTTT
CDR3aa: CASVRTGELFF

d_gene: NA
j_gene: TRBJ2-7
v_gene: TRBV5-5
abundance: NA
CDR3nt: TGTGCCGGCGCTCCGGACAAAGCGACCTACGAGCAGTACTTC
CDR3aa: CAGAPDKATYEQYF

d_gene: NA
j_gene: TRBJ1-5
v_gene: TRBV12-3/TRBV12-4
abundance: NA
CDR3nt: TGTGCCAGCAGAACTGGACGGGATTTTCAGCCCCAGCATTTT
CDR3aa: CASRTGRDFQPQHF

d_gene: NA
j_gene: TRBJ2-5
v_gene: TRBV12-3/TRBV12-4
abundance: many
CDR3nt: TGTGCCAGCTCCCGCTTCCTTGGGGGCCAAGAGACCCAGTACTTC
CDR3aa: CASSRFLGGQETQYF

d_gene: TRBD1
j_gene: TRBJ2-3
v_gene: TRBV27
abundance: few
CDR3nt: TGTGCCAGCAGTTTATACTCGACAGGGATCTCTAGCACAGATACGCAGTATTTT
CDR3aa: CASSLYSTGISSTDTQYF

d_gene: NA
j_gene: TRBJ2-5
v_gene: TRBV29-1
abundance: NA
CDR3nt: TGCAGCGTTGAAGCGGGGGCCCCGGGGACCCAGTACTTC
CDR3aa: CSVEAGAPGTQYF

d_gene: NA
j_gene: TRBJ2-5
v_gene: TRBV28
abundance: few
CDR3nt: TGTGCCAGCAGTTCCCGGGGGAGGCGAGAGACCCAGTACTTC
CDR3aa: CASSSRGRRETQYF

d_gene: TRBD1
j_gene: TRBJ1-2
v_gene: TRBV20-1
abundance: few
CDR3nt: TGCAGTGCTAGGGGTACTCGGTACAGGGGATATGGCTACACCTTC
CDR3aa: CSARGTRYRGYGYTF

d_gene: TRBD1
j_gene: TRBJ2-3
v_gene: TRBV20-1
abundance: NA
CDR3nt: TGCAGTGCGTGGACAGGGGGCGCCGATACGCAGTATTTT
CDR3aa: CSAWTGGADTQYF

d_gene: TRBD1
j_gene: TRBJ2-3
v_gene: TRBV6-1
abundance: NA
CDR3nt: TGTGCCAGCAGGGAGGACAGGGGGCATAGGACAGATACGCAGTATTTT
CDR3aa: CASREDRGHRTDTQYF

d_gene: NA
j_gene: TRBJ1-5
v_gene: TRBV29-1
abundance: many
CDR3nt: TGCAGCGTTGGCGATCAGCCCCAGCATTTT
CDR3aa: CSVGDQPQHF

d_gene: TRBD1
j_gene: TRBJ2-5
v_gene: TRBV30
abundance: NA
CDR3nt: TGTGCCTGGAGTGCCGGAGGGACAGGCCTGTACCAAGAGACCCAGTACTTC
CDR3aa: CAWSAGGTGLYQETQYF

d_gene: TRBD1
j_gene: TRBJ1-1
v_gene: TRBV20-1
abundance: NA
CDR3nt: TGCAGTGCCTCGGGACAGGGAGTCACTGAAGCTTTCTTT
CDR3aa: CSASGQGVTEAFF

d_gene: NA
j_gene: TRBJ1-6
v_gene: TRBV5-1
abundance: few
CDR3nt: TGCGCCAGCAGCCCTCAGGGGAAGGGGAATTCACCCCTCCACTTT
CDR3aa: CASSPQGKGNSPLHF

d_gene: NA
j_gene: TRBJ1-5
v_gene: TRBV20-1
abundance: NA
CDR3nt: TGCAGTGCTAGAGAACAGAGCAATCAGCCCCAGCATTTT
CDR3aa: CSAREQSNQPQHF

d_gene: TRBD1
j_gene: TRBJ2-1
v_gene: TRBV18
abundance: NA
CDR3nt: TGTGCCAGCTCACCTCGGACAGGGCGGGAGTTCTTC
CDR3aa: CASSPRTGREFF